This entry describes one T cell receptor (beta chain). What it binds is unknown. This sample was included in a study of CD8 T cells in Susac syndrome. Overall study results and limits: In Susac syndrome, the CD4+ T cell repertoires did not show clonal expansion.

An amount of RNA that ranged from roughly 0.45 to 1 ug was reverse transcribed with random hexamers. TCRdb reprocessed the immunoSEQ multiplex PCR reads via MiXCR and lists one record per CDR3 protein. Here the sample spans over 140,000 distinct CDR3 sequences, approximately 95% being singletons. The CDR3 loop spans 13 amino acids. V was cut by 6 bases and J by 5 bases, with 14 bases left in between. Germline V gives CDR1 DFQATT, CDR2 SNEGSKA (reference sequence). The source of this sequence is a human donor with Susac syndrome. Input material: CD4+ T cells from PBMCs. J is TRBJ1-5 and V is TRBV20-1; possible D gene TRBD1, 6 bases. In DNA, the CDR3 is TGCAGTGCCAATTGGGGGGGCGATCAGCCCCAGCATTTT. Protein sequence: CSANWGGDQPQHF.